The next 24 T cell receptor beta chains were all read from a single sample in a study of T cell responses to AZD1222 COVID-19 vaccine. Profiled with immunoSEQ multiplex PCR; TCRdb holds only in-frame clones, not every one. The repertoire has just under 100,000 clones, over 75% of them found once; the top ten carry 2.5% to 3%. The starting material was peripheral blood, obtained on day 0 of AZD1222 vaccination. These receptors all come from an adult in good health.

The chain employs TRBV18 and TRBJ1-2; D is unresolved. Looked up from germline, CDR1 is KGHSH and CDR2 is LQKENI. The CDR3 loop spans 13 amino acids. Trimming removed 4 bases from V and 4 bases from J, with 10 bases in between. The CDR3 nucleotides are TGTGCCAGCTCACTGACAAGCGTCTATGGCTACACCTTC. It yields the protein CASSLTSVYGYTF. Variable domain in full (rest from reference TRBV18 and TRBJ1-2): NAGVMQNPRHLVRRRGQEARLRCSPMKGHSHVYWYRQLPEEGLKFMVYLQKENIIDESGMPKERFSAEFPKEGPSILRIQQVVRGDSAAYFCASSLTSVYGYTFGSGTRLTVV.

This clone has only one observation. CDR3 sequence (DNA): TGTGCCAGCAGCCGACAGGGTTACACAGATACGCAGTATTTT. It yields the protein CASSRQGYTDTQYF. The chain has TRBV5-5 and TRBJ2-3, with 7 bases identical to TRBD1. Losses at the gene ends were 4 bases for V and 2 bases for J; bases not matched to a gene: 4. Germline V gene sequence: CDR1 SGHKS, CDR2 YYEKEE (reference sequence). This CDR3 has 14 amino acids. The whole variable domain, remainder taken from reference TRBV5-5 and TRBJ2-3, is DAGVTQSPTHLIKTRGQQVTLRCSPISGHKSVSWYQQVLGQGPQFIFQYYEKEERGRGNFPDRFSARQFPNYSSELNVNALLLGDSALYLCASSRQGYTDTQYFGPGTRLTVL.

This chain joins TRBV24-1 and TRBJ1-1, with D perhaps TRBD1 (6 bases). V was clipped by 4 bases and J by 5 bases, with 16 bases between them. Looked up from germline, CDR1 is KGHDR and CDR2 is SFDVKD. The CDR3 length is 15 residues. The CDR3 loop is CATSETGPPGTEAFF. DNA of the CDR3: TGTGCCACCAGTGAAACAGGGCCTCCGGGGACTGAAGCTTTCTTT.

CDR3 DNA: TGTGCCAGCAGTTCTTCAGGGTGGAATCAGCCCCAGCATTTT. Protein: CASSSSGWNQPQHF. The chain combines TRBV6-5 with TRBJ1-5; tentatively, D is TRBD1 (5 bases). The CDR3 contains 14 residues. Germline CDR1 and CDR2: MNHEY and SVGAGI. Trimming took 4 bases from V and 4 from J, leaving 11 bases between them.

This clone came up a few times. The rearrangement uses TRBV14 and TRBJ2-5; TRBD1 matches 8 bases. Unmatched junction bases numbered 5, after V lost 0 bases and J lost 5 bases. This CDR3 has 15 residues. Germline V lookup: CDR1 SGHDN, CDR2 FVKESK. CDR3 residues: CASSQDRGPRETQYF. The CDR3 DNA follows: TGTGCCAGCAGCCAAGACAGGGGGCCCAGGGAGACCCAGTACTTC.

V and J are TRBV13 and TRBJ2-7; D call uncertain. The CDR3 totals 11 residues. V lost 5 bases and J 7 bases, leaving 9 bases between the germline ends. Germline V gene lookup returns CDR1 PRHDT and CDR2 FYEKMQ (reference sequence). The CDR3 coding sequence is TGTGCCAGCAGCCGGGCGGATGAGCAGTACTTC. The encoded protein is CASSRADEQYF.

This chain joins TRBV7-2 and TRBJ2-3, with 10 bases matching TRBD1. The V and J ends lost 5 bases and 4 bases, in that order; junction bases with no gene match: 9. CDR1 and CDR2 (germline): SGHTA, FQGNSA. The CDR3 covers 16 residues. Here the CDR3 reads CASSLKTGGLPDTQYF. Here the CDR3 DNA reads TGTGCCAGCAGCCTAAAGACAGGGGGCTTGCCAGATACGCAGTATTTT.

This clone occurred once. The V and J genes are TRBV4-3 and TRBJ2-1; D tentatively fits TRBD1 or TRBD2 (6 bases each). The CDR3 sequence is 15 residues long. The germline V gene encodes CDR1 LGHNA and CDR2 YSLEER. Trimming removed 1 base at V and 3 bases at J, with 10 bases between. The CDR3, as DNA: TGCGCCAGCAGCCAAGCTAGGGGGGACTACAATGAGCAGTTCTTC. It translates to CASSQARGDYNEQFF.

This chain links TRBV6-2 or TRBV6-3 with TRBJ1-5; TRBD1 agrees at 9 bases. The CDR3 length is 16 residues. V trimming: 3 bases; J trimming: 4 bases; junction bases outside the gene matches: 7. The germline V gene encodes CDR1 MNHEY and CDR2 SVGEGT. For the CDR3, the DNA is TGTGCCAGCAGTTATCTAACCGGGACAGGGAATCAGCCCCAGCATTTT. Residues: CASSYLTGTGNQPQHF.

This sequence joins TRBV19 and TRBJ1-3; D is undetermined. The V gene's germline CDR1 is LNHDA and CDR2 SQIVND (reference sequence). Trimming removed 8 bases from V and 0 bases from J, with 11 bases in between. The CDR3 totals 14 residues. DNA for the CDR3: TGTGCCAGTGAGCACGGAAGCTCTGGAAACACCATATATTTT. Protein sequence: CASEHGSSGNTIYF.

The V and J genes are TRBV19 and TRBJ1-5; 7 bases align to TRBD1. The CDR3 has 17 amino acids. Trimming removed 4 bases from V and 0 bases from J; junction bases left unmatched: 9. CDR1 LNHDA and CDR2 SQIVND come from the germline V gene (reference sequence). The CDR3 coding sequence is TGTGCCAGTAGTAGTTTGCTCACAGGGGTTAGCAATCAGCCCCAGCATTTT. Translating it yields CASSSLLTGVSNQPQHF.

CDR3 region: CASSLEGRVNTEAFF. In DNA, the CDR3 is TGTGCCAGCAGCTTAGAAGGACGGGTGAACACTGAAGCTTTCTTT. The chain employs TRBV7-2 and TRBJ1-1, with no clear D. Germline V gene data show CDR1 as SGHTA and CDR2 as FQGNSA. The CDR3 is made up of 15 amino acids. The V gene lost 1 base and the J gene lost 0 bases, with 9 bases spanning the gap. Full variable domain (missing parts from reference TRBV7-2 and TRBJ1-1): GAGVSQSPSNKVTEKGKDVELRCDPISGHTALYWYRQSLGQGLEFLIYFQGNSAPDKSGLPSDRFSAERTGGSVSTLTIQRTQQEDSAVYLCASSLEGRVNTEAFFGQGTRLTVV.

The V and J genes are TRBV15 and TRBJ2-7; D might be TRBD2 (5 bases). The germline V gene has CDR1 LNHNV and CDR2 YYDKDF (reference sequence). CDR3 length: 13 residues. Deletions cut 1 base from V and 5 bases from J, with 9 bases between. CDR3 residues: CATSRGSGNEQYF. DNA of the CDR3: TGTGCCACCAGCAGAGGCTCGGGAAACGAGCAGTACTTC.

The CDR3 DNA is TGTGCCAGCAGTCGAACCTTAGGGGCGTCCGATGGCTACACCTTC. Protein: CASSRTLGASDGYTF. The chain employs TRBV6-5 and TRBJ1-2; the D gene is possibly TRBD1 (5 bases). Trimming removed 5 bases at V and 6 bases at J, with 19 bases between. In germline, CDR1 is MNHEY, CDR2 SVGAGI. The CDR3 length is 15 residues.

V and J are TRBV27 and TRBJ2-6, with 7 bases identical to TRBD1. Germline V gene data show CDR1 as MNHEY and CDR2 as SMNVEV (reference sequence). The CDR3 totals 15 residues. The V gene end was trimmed by 3 bases and the J gene end by 9 bases; junction bases not matched to a gene: 8. The CDR3 reads CASSLRTGLFNVLTF. The DNA for the CDR3 is TGTGCCAGCAGTTTGCGGACAGGCCTGTTCAACGTCCTGACTTTC. Full variable domain (rest looked up from reference TRBV27 and TRBJ2-6): EAQVTQNPRYLITVTGKKLTVTCSQNMNHEYMSWYRQDPGLGLRQIYYSMNVEVTDKGDVPEGYKVSRKEKRNFPLILESPSPNQTSLYFCASSLRTGLFNVLTFGAGSRLTVL.

The chain links TRBV30 to TRBJ2-3; TRBD2 is a possible D gene (6 bases). Germline V gene sequence: CDR1 GTSNPN, CDR2 SVGIG (reference sequence). V was cut by 3 bases and J by 5 bases, with 12 bases left in between. CDR3 size: 13 residues. CDR3 region: CAWSSDSGDTQYF. CDR3 sequence (DNA): TGTGCCTGGAGCTCCGATAGCGGAGATACGCAGTATTTT.

This chain links TRBV7-9 with TRBJ1-2; D is unresolved. The CDR3 covers 13 residues. Germline V gene lookup returns CDR1 SEHNR and CDR2 FQNEAQ (reference sequence). V lost 4 bases and J 5 bases, leaving 11 bases between the germline ends. As DNA, the CDR3 is TGTGCCAGCAGCTCATCGGACGGTTATGGCTACACCTTC. Encoded protein: CASSSSDGYGYTF.

This clone was seen a single time. The rearrangement joins TRBV10-1 to TRBJ2-1; D possibly corresponds to TRBD2 (5 bases). V lost 4 bases to trimming and J lost 0 bases, with 16 bases between them. The CDR3 totals 17 residues. CDR1 and CDR2 (germline): WNHNN, SYGVQD (reference sequence). The CDR3 sequence: CASSGSNLGSSYNEQFF. CDR3 sequence (DNA): TGCGCCAGCAGTGGGTCCAATCTGGGGAGCTCCTACAATGAGCAGTTCTTC.

The rearrangement joins TRBV7-2 to TRBJ2-5; TRBD2 aligns across 8 bases. Germline V lookup: CDR1 SGHTA, CDR2 FQGNSA. The ends lost 2 bases at V and 9 bases at J; junction bases unmatched: 11. The CDR3 loop spans 15 amino acids. Here the CDR3 reads CASSLSSGGGLAQYF. In DNA form, the CDR3 reads TGTGCCAGCAGCTTAAGTTCCGGGGGGGGCCTCGCCCAGTACTTC.

The chain is built from TRBV19 and TRBJ1-5; 8 bases line up with TRBD1. This CDR3 contains 15 residues. Losses at the gene ends were 7 bases for V and 5 bases for J; bases not matched to a gene: 10. Germline CDR1 reads LNHDA; CDR2 reads SQIVND (reference sequence). This CDR3 reads CASKDGTGSYQPQHF. For the CDR3, the DNA is TGTGCCAGTAAAGATGGGACAGGTAGTTATCAGCCCCAGCATTTT.

The chain is built from TRBV7-9 and TRBJ1-3; weak D call: TRBD1 (5 bases). Trimming cost V 5 bases and J 4 bases, with 15 bases left between them. The CDR3 totals 15 residues. Germline V CDR1 and CDR2: SEHNR, FQNEAQ (reference sequence). The CDR3 protein is CASSPWEGQGNTIYF. DNA for the CDR3: TGTGCCAGCAGCCCGTGGGAGGGGCAAGGAAACACCATATATTTT. The whole variable domain, remainder taken from reference TRBV7-9 and TRBJ1-3, is DTGVSQNPRHKITKRGQNVTFRCDPISEHNRLYWYRQTLGQGPEFLTYFQNEAQLEKSRLLSDRFSAERPKGSFSTLEIQRTEQGDSAMYLCASSPWEGQGNTIYFGEGSWLTVV.

In DNA form, the CDR3 reads TGCGCCAGCAGCCAAGATAAAGGGACTGTCTATGGCTACACCTTC. Translation gives CASSQDKGTVYGYTF. The chain couples TRBV4-1 to TRBJ1-2, with TRBD1 as a possible D gene (5 bases). Per the germline V gene, CDR1 is MGHRA and CDR2 is YSYEKL. The CDR3 has 15 residues. V was trimmed by 0 bases and J by 4 bases, leaving 12 bases between them.

This chain links TRBV7-9 with TRBJ2-1, with no clear D. From germline, CDR1 is SEHNR and CDR2 FQNEAQ (reference sequence). CDR3 length: 16 amino acids. V lost 1 base to trimming and J lost 4 bases, with 14 bases between them. This chain's CDR3 is CASSLVHAGFYNEQFF. The CDR3 coding sequence is TGTGCCAGCAGCTTAGTGCACGCCGGGTTTTACAATGAGCAGTTCTTC. Variable domain in full (rest from reference TRBV7-9 and TRBJ2-1): DTGVSQNPRHKITKRGQNVTFRCDPISEHNRLYWYRQTLGQGPEFLTYFQNEAQLEKSRLLSDRFSAERPKGSFSTLEIQRTEQGDSAMYLCASSLVHAGFYNEQFFGPGTRLTVL.

The V call is TRBV7-6, the J call TRBJ2-2; 8 bases match TRBD2. Unmatched junction bases numbered 5, after V lost 5 bases and J lost 3 bases. CDR1 is SGHVS, CDR2 FNYEAQ, per germline. The CDR3 is made up of 15 amino acids. CDR3 protein: CASSATSGDTGELFF. The CDR3 DNA sequence: TGTGCCAGCAGCGCAACTAGCGGAGACACCGGGGAGCTGTTTTTT.